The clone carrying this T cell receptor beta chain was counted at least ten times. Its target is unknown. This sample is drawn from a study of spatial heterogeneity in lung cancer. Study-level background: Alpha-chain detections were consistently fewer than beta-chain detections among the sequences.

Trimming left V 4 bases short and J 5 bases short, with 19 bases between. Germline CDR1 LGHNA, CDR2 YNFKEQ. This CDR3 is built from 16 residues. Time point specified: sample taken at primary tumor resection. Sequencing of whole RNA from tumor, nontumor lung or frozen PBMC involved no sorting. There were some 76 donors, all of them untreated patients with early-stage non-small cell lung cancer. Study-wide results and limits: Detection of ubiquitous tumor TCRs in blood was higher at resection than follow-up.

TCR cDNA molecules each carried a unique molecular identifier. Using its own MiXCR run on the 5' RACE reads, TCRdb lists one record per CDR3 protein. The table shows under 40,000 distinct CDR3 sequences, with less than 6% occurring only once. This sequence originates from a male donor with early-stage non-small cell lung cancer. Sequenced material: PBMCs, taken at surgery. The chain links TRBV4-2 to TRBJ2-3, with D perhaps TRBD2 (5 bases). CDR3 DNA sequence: TGTGCCAGCAGCCTCTCGGCCCCGGGATTCCAAGATACGCAGTATTTT. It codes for CASSLSAPGFQDTQYF.